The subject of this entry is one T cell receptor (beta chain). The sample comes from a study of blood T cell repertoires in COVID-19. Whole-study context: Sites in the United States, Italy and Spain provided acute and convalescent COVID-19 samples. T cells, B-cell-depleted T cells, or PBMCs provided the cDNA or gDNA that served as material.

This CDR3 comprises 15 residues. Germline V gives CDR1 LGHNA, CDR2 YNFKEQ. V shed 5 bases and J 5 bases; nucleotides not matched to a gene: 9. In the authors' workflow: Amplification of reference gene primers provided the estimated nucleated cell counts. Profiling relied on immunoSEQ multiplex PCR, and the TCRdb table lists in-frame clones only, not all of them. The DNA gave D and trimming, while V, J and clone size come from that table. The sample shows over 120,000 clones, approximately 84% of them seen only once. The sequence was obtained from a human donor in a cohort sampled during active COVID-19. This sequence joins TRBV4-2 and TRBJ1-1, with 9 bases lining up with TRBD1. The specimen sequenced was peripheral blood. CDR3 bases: TGTGCCAGCAGCGAAACAGGGGGCGCAGGGACTGAAGCTTTCTTT. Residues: CASSETGGAGTEAFF.